One and the same sample provided the 8 T cell receptor beta chains below, sequenced in a study of chemoradiotherapy in HPV16-positive cancers. Method: immunoSEQ multiplex PCR; TCRdb's copy keeps in-frame clones and lacks some. The table records under 1,100 clones, about 79% of them present only once. The source material was tumor tissue, sampled from a patient who underwent chemoradiotherapy. These receptors were collected from a human donor with HPV-associated anogenital cancer.

The chain links TRBV6-4 to TRBJ2-1, with 8 nucleotides matching TRBD1. The CDR3 loop spans 14 amino acids. The germline CDR1 and CDR2 sequences are MRHNA and SNTAGT. V gave up 4 bases and J gave up 7 bases; unmatched junction bases: 6. The CDR3 sequence is CASSVQGAENEQFF. DNA of the CDR3: TGTGCCAGCAGTGTGCAGGGGGCTGAGAATGAGCAGTTCTTC.

The CDR3 reads CAIRGAKGHQETQYF. In DNA form, the CDR3 reads TGTGCCATCAGGGGGGCCAAGGGGCACCAAGAGACCCAGTACTTC. V and J are TRBV10-3 and TRBJ2-5, with TRBD1 as a possible D gene (6 bases). Germline V gene data show CDR1 as ENHRY and CDR2 as SYGVKD. There are 15 residues in the CDR3. V lost 6 bases and J lost 0, with 14 bases in between.

The chain employs TRBV9 and TRBJ2-5, with D possibly matching TRBD2 (5 bases). Trimming removed 0 bases from V and 3 bases from J, with 6 bases in between. Germline V lookup: CDR1 SGDLS, CDR2 YYNGEE. This CDR3 comprises 13 residues. CDR3 protein: CASSVAGEETQYF. CDR3 DNA sequence: TGTGCCAGCAGCGTAGCCGGGGAAGAGACCCAGTACTTC.

The genes are TRBV19 and TRBJ1-5, with D tentatively TRBD1 (5 bases). This CDR3 has 16 amino acids. The V gene lost 8 bases and the J gene lost 2 bases, with 19 bases spanning the gap. CDR1 is LNHDA and CDR2 is SQIVND in the germline V gene (reference sequence). The CDR3 loop reads CASCHPGLLCNQPQHF. DNA for the CDR3: TGTGCCAGTTGTCATCCGGGACTCTTGTGCAATCAGCCCCAGCATTTT.

The chain joins TRBV7-2 to TRBJ1-1, with D unresolved. CDR3 length: 15 amino acids. V dropped 3 bases and J dropped 2 bases, with 13 bases sitting between them. Germline V gives CDR1 SGHTA, CDR2 FQGNSA. DNA of the CDR3: TGTGCCAGCAGCTTTACAGCGGGGTTTAACACTGAAGCTTTCTTT. It specifies CASSFTAGFNTEAFF. Complete variable domain (other parts from reference TRBV7-2 and TRBJ1-1): GAGVSQSPSNKVTEKGKDVELRCDPISGHTALYWYRQSLGQGLEFLIYFQGNSAPDKSGLPSDRFSAERTGGSVSTLTIQRTQQEDSAVYLCASSFTAGFNTEAFFGQGTRLTVV.

J is TRBJ1-2 and V is TRBV6-1; 8 bases agree with TRBD1. The CDR3 is made up of 16 amino acids. CDR1 is MNHNS and CDR2 is SASEGT in the germline V gene. The ends lost 0 bases at V and 1 base at J; junction bases unmatched: 4. The DNA of the CDR3 is TGTGCCAGCAGTGAAGCGACAGGGGAGGGTAACTATGGCTACACCTTC. This sequence encodes CASSEATGEGNYGYTF.

The V and J genes are TRBV7-9 and TRBJ1-2; TRBD1 matches at 9 bases. Germline trimming cut 5 bases from V and 0 bases from J; bases unmatched to any gene: 4. The germline CDR1 and CDR2 sequences are SEHNR and FQNEAQ (reference sequence). The CDR3 runs to 15 residues. The CDR3 region has the DNA TGTGCCAGCAGCCGCAGGACAGGGGCTAACTATGGCTACACCTTC. Encoded protein: CASSRRTGANYGYTF.

The chain combines TRBV6-5 with TRBJ2-2, with D possibly TRBD1 on 5 matching bases. The V end lost 6 bases, the J end lost 0 bases, and 11 bases lay between the germline ends. The CDR3 length is 15 residues. Germline V gene data show CDR1 as MNHEY and CDR2 as SVGAGI. CDR3 amino acids: CASSPTVANTGELFF. CDR3 in DNA: TGTGCCAGCAGCCCGACAGTAGCGAACACCGGGGAGCTGTTTTTT.